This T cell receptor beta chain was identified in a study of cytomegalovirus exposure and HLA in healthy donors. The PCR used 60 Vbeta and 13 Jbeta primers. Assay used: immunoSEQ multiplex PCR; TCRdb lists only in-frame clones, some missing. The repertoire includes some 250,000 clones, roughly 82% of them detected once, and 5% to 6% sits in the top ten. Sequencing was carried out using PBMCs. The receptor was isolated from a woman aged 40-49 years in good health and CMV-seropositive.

For the CDR3, the DNA is TGTGCCAGCAGCCTACTAGCGGGAGTTGATACGCAGTATTTT. Amino acid sequence: CASSLLAGVDTQYF. The rearrangement uses TRBV7-2 and TRBJ2-3, with 11 bases matching TRBD2. This CDR3 comprises 14 residues. Germline-derived CDR1 and CDR2 are SGHTA and FQGNSA. V shed 5 bases and J 6 bases; nucleotides not matched to a gene: 4.